This TCR beta chain was captured by sequencing in a study of cytomegalovirus exposure and HLA in healthy donors. Study-level background: Of all 400 or so donors who were genotyped, about 80% belonged to the Caucasian-associated ancestry cluster. Regarding the study as a whole: Many donors carried some public TCRs, although rarity characterized most TCR sequences. Among immune exposure information, only CMV serostatus was available. Later analysis associated a missense DCLRE1C variant with TCR beta V- and J-gene trimming.

A remark on this clone: Its antigen is still unknown.

The CDR3 sequence is 14 residues long. CDR1 is MGHRA, CDR2 YSYEKL, per germline. Trimming took 1 base from V and 0 from J, leaving 7 bases between them. Primers included in the PCR were 60 Vbeta and 13 Jbeta primers. Measured with immunoSEQ multiplex PCR; TCRdb has only the in-frame clones, and not every one. This sample's table reports more than 100,000 clones. The source material was PBMCs. The V gene is TRBV4-1, the J gene TRBJ2-7; possibly TRBD1 for D (5 bases). This TCR was recovered from a man aged 18 to 35 in good health and CMV-seronegative. The CDR3: CASSQGQFSYEQYF. CDR3 DNA sequence: TGCGCCAGCAGCCAAGGACAGTTCTCCTACGAGCAGTACTTC.